The 25 T cell receptor beta chains given below trace back to one sample, sequenced in a study of blood T cell repertoires in COVID-19 (dated by TCRdb to the early 2020s). Libraries came from the immunoSEQ multiplex PCR assay. The source is immuneACCESS, and TCRdb retained only in-frame sequences with V and J called. Part of the clones is not carried over; for the studies checked, unresolved V genes explain less than half of this, and the remainder is unexplained. Present in this sample are around 220,000 clones, around 87% of which were seen just once. The top ten constitute roughly 6% of the sample. Sequencing used PBMCs or T cells enriched from blood (not recorded which). These receptors came from a young woman with acute COVID-19.

The chain recombines TRBV24-1 with TRBJ2-1, with 7 bases fitting TRBD2. The CDR3 totals 15 residues. The V gene end was trimmed by 3 bases and the J gene end by 6 bases; junction bases not matched to a gene: 7. The germline V gene has CDR1 KGHDR and CDR2 SFDVKD. CDR3 DNA sequence: TGTGCCACCAGTGATACTAGGGAGGGTTCCAATGAGCAGTTCTTC. Protein: CATSDTREGSNEQFF.

This sequence joins TRBV2 and TRBJ2-6; maybe TRBD2 (5 bases). The CDR3 contains 15 residues. Trimming left V 6 bases short and J 0 bases short, with 9 bases between. Germline CDR1 SNHLY, CDR2 FYNNEI. The DNA of the CDR3 is TGTGCCAGCAGGGGGAGATACTCTGGGGCCAACGTCCTGACTTTC. Encoded protein: CASRGRYSGANVLTF.

V and J are TRBV3-1 (or the pseudogene TRBV3-2) and TRBJ1-3; D gene unclear. V was shortened by 0 bases and J by 0 bases, with 6 bases between the two germline ends. Germline lookup yields CDR1 LGHDT and CDR2 YNNKEL (reference sequence). The CDR3 totals 15 residues. The CDR3 spells CASSQDHSSGNTIYF. The CDR3 DNA is TGTGCCAGCAGCCAAGACCACAGCTCTGGAAACACCATATATTTT.

The chain joins TRBV10-3 to TRBJ2-7; tentatively, D is TRBD1 (5 bases). Trimming took off 10 bases at V and 12 bases at J, with 25 bases between the two ends. The CDR3 covers 13 residues. Germline V gives CDR1 ENHRY, CDR2 SYGVKD. The CDR3 bases are TGTGCCACCCCCAACGGGCAGGGAAAAACTGGGTACTTC. Protein product: CATPNGQGKTGYF.

This clone was found a few times. This chain uses TRBV11-2 with TRBJ2-7; D not resolved. Germline V gene data show CDR1 as SGHAT and CDR2 as FQNNGV. The CDR3 is 15 amino acids. V was pared by 0 bases and J by 2 bases, with 11 bases between. The CDR3 DNA follows: TGTGCCAGCAGCTTAGATTTAGCAGCTGCCTACGAGCAGTACTTC. It is translated as CASSLDLAAAYEQYF.

This clone was picked up one time. V usage is TRBV2 and J usage is TRBJ1-4, with 7 bases aligning to TRBD1. Germline V gene lookup returns CDR1 SNHLY and CDR2 FYNNEI. The V segment lost 6 bases and the J segment 1 base; nucleotides outside the gene matches: 5. The CDR3 length is 15 residues. For the CDR3, the DNA is TGTGCCAGCAGGGACGACAGGGTAACTAATGAAAAACTGTTTTTT. Amino acid sequence: CASRDDRVTNEKLFF.

This clone has only a few counts. This chain joins TRBV27 and TRBJ2-3; 11 nucleotides align to TRBD2. This CDR3 spans 15 amino acids. V was pared by 2 bases and J by 5 bases, with 3 bases of the junction left unmatched. Germline V CDR1 and CDR2: MNHEY, SMNVEV (reference sequence). The CDR3 nucleotides are TGTGCCAGCAGTTTAATGACTAGCGGGGTAGATACGCAGTATTTT. It encodes CASSLMTSGVDTQYF.

The rearrangement links TRBV7-2 to TRBJ1-5; 7 bases match TRBD1. J gave up 11 bases and V 5 bases, and 6 bases lay outside the gene matches. The CDR3 runs 12 residues. CDR1 is SGHTA and CDR2 is FQGNSA in the germline V gene. The CDR3 coding sequence is TGTGCCAGCAGCCCTGACAGGGAGGCCCAGCATTTT. It codes for CASSPDREAQHF.

V gene TRBV5-4 combines with J gene TRBJ1-5; D possibly corresponds to TRBD1 (5 bases). Germline-derived CDR1 and CDR2 are SGHNT and YYREEE (reference sequence). With 0 bases removed from V and 1 base from J, the gap between germline ends came to 14 bases. There are 17 residues in the CDR3. The CDR3 loop reads CASSLDGGKGSNQPQHF. The DNA of the CDR3 is TGTGCCAGCAGCTTGGACGGCGGGAAGGGGAGCAATCAGCCCCAGCATTTT.

The genes are TRBV10-2 and TRBJ1-3, with D hard to call. In germline, CDR1 is WSHSY, CDR2 SAAADI. Trimming shortened V by 3 bases and J by 0 bases, and 9 bases separated the two germline ends. The CDR3 totals 15 residues. The CDR3 DNA follows: TGCGCCAGCAGTGACTCAGTCAACTCTGGAAACACCATATATTTT. This sequence encodes CASSDSVNSGNTIYF.

The chain joins TRBV7-9 to TRBJ1-1; D might be TRBD1 (6 bases). V lost 0 bases, J lost 7 bases, and 21 bases lay in between. Germline V gene data show CDR1 as SEHNR and CDR2 as FQNEAQ (reference sequence). The CDR3 totals 17 residues. The CDR3 loop is CASSLAEVPTGRGEAFF. CDR3 DNA sequence: TGTGCCAGCAGCTTAGCAGAAGTTCCTACAGGGCGAGGTGAAGCTTTCTTT.

The chain recombines TRBV7-6 with TRBJ2-7, with 7 nucleotides matching TRBD1. V dropped 1 base and J dropped 0; count of bases not matched to a gene: 12. The CDR3 length is 18 residues. Germline V lookup: CDR1 SGHVS, CDR2 FNYEAQ. The CDR3 DNA is TGTGCCAGCAGCTTAGGCCGGGACAGCCAAATGGTCTCCTACGAGCAGTACTTC. Its protein is CASSLGRDSQMVSYEQYF.

Comment on this clone: Within the sample, other DNA sequences also encode this same CDR3. This chain uses TRBV3-1 (or the pseudogene TRBV3-2) with TRBJ2-1, with TRBD2 matching 7 bases. The V and J ends lost 5 bases and 2 bases, in that order; junction bases with no gene match: 6. The CDR3 length is 15 residues. Germline V gene data show CDR1 as LGHDT and CDR2 as YNNKEL (reference sequence). CDR3 in DNA: TGTGCCAGCAGCTTGTTGGCGGGGGCCTACAATGAGCAGTTCTTC. It translates to CASSLLAGAYNEQFF.

V gene TRBV3-1 (or the pseudogene TRBV3-2) combines with J gene TRBJ2-5; maybe TRBD2 (5 bases). CDR3 length equals 14 residues. Trimming pared 1 base from V and 2 bases from J, leaving 8 bases between. Germline V gene lookup returns CDR1 LGHDT and CDR2 YNNKEL (reference sequence). CDR3 in DNA: TGTGCCAGCAGCCAAGGTCGGAGGCAAGAGACCCAGTACTTC. It encodes CASSQGRRQETQYF.

The gene calls are TRBV11-1 and TRBJ2-1; TRBD2 agrees at 7 bases. CDR3 length: 13 amino acids. J lost 8 bases, V lost 3 bases, and 4 bases had no gene match. The germline V gene has CDR1 SGHAT and CDR2 FQDESV (reference sequence). The CDR3 coding sequence is TGTGCCAGCAGCTTTGGGGGGGTCGATGAGCAGTTCTTC. Translating gives CASSFGGVDEQFF.

This clone was seen once. The chain combines TRBV6-2 or TRBV6-3 with TRBJ1-5; unclear D gene. V gave up 2 bases and J gave up 1 base, with 12 bases separating them. Germline values: CDR1 MNHEY, CDR2 SVGEGT. The CDR3 covers 16 residues. In nucleotides, the CDR3 is TGTGCCAGCAGTTACCCTGTGAGAGGGAGCAATCAGCCCCAGCATTTT. It translates to CASSYPVRGSNQPQHF.

V is TRBV6-4 and J is TRBJ2-7; no clear D gene. Germline V CDR1 and CDR2: MRHNA, SNTAGT. The CDR3 length is 14 residues. With 0 bases removed from V and 6 bases from J, the gap between germline ends came to 12 bases. CDR3 coding DNA: TGTGCCAGCAGTGACTCTTTAACGCGGATCGAGCAGTACTTC. This gives the protein CASSDSLTRIEQYF.

The J gene is TRBJ1-1, the V gene TRBV6-5; TRBD1 might be the D (5 bases). The germline V and J ends were trimmed by 1 base and 3 bases, with 9 bases remaining between them. The CDR3 loop spans 14 amino acids. CDR1 is MNHEY and CDR2 is SVGAGI in the germline V gene. DNA of the CDR3: TGTGCCAGCAGTTACTTTCGGGGGGACACTGAAGCTTTCTTT. Translating it yields CASSYFRGDTEAFF.

Comment on this clone: With a much larger clone just one base away, this may be a read error. The chain carries TRBV2 and TRBJ1-1, with 8 bases that match TRBD1. V lost 5 bases to trimming and J lost 4 bases; unmatched junction nucleotides: 3. The CDR3 extends over 13 amino acids. The germline V gene has CDR1 SNHLY and CDR2 FYNNEI. CDR3 amino acids: CASSPTGGTEAFF. The CDR3, as DNA: TGTGCCAGCAGTCCTACAGGGGGCACTGAAGCTTTCTTT.

This clone appeared once. The chain joins TRBV6-5 to TRBJ1-5, with D perhaps matching TRBD1 (6 bases). The CDR3 length is 15 residues. Germline V gene lookup returns CDR1 MNHEY and CDR2 SVGAGI. The V gene lost 2 bases and the J gene lost 0 bases, with 8 bases spanning the gap. CDR3: CASSYRQASNQPQHF. The CDR3 nucleotides read TGTGCCAGCAGTTACCGACAGGCTAGCAATCAGCCCCAGCATTTT.

The V call is TRBV11-3, the J call TRBJ1-1, with D maybe TRBD1 (5 bases). Germline V lookup: CDR1 SGHNT, CDR2 YENEEA. CDR3 length equals 16 residues. V dropped 3 bases and J dropped 3 bases, with 17 bases sitting between them. CDR3 residues: CASSFSSGGGDTEAFF. As DNA, the CDR3 is TGTGCCAGCAGCTTTTCCTCGGGGGGTGGGGACACTGAAGCTTTCTTT.

J is TRBJ1-2 and V is TRBV28; no clear D gene. V lost 5 bases to trimming and J lost 4 bases, with 14 bases between them. The CDR3 sequence is 14 residues long. The germline V gene has CDR1 MDHEN and CDR2 SYDVKM. The CDR3 DNA follows: TGTGCCAGCAGTCCACCCCAGGTAACCTATGGCTACACCTTC. Translation: CASSPPQVTYGYTF.

The chain is built from TRBV7-6 and TRBJ2-1; the match to TRBD2 covers 15 bases. J was trimmed by 7 bases and V by 3 bases; bases with no gene match: 4. CDR1 SGHVS and CDR2 FNYEAQ come from the germline V gene. The CDR3 spans 16 residues. Here the CDR3 reads CASSLGLAGGRNEQFF. In DNA, the CDR3 is TGTGCCAGCAGCTTGGGACTAGCGGGAGGACGGAATGAGCAGTTCTTC.

This chain links TRBV12-3 or TRBV12-4 with TRBJ2-2; weak D call: TRBD1 (5 bases). The CDR3 runs 13 residues. V was pared by 8 bases and J by 1 base, with 8 bases between. CDR3 nucleotides: TGTGCCAGCGGACAACAGAACACCGGGGAGCTGTTTTTT. This codes for CASGQQNTGELFF.

The chain joins TRBV5-6 to TRBJ1-2; D is unclear. V lost 1 base and J lost 3, with 7 bases in between. The length of the CDR3 is 13 residues. CDR1 is SGHDT, CDR2 YYEEEE, per germline. The CDR3 nucleotides read TGTGCCAGCAGCTTGAGACAATACTATGGCTACACCTTC. Its translation is CASSLRQYYGYTF.